This T cell receptor (beta chain) comes out of a study of cytomegalovirus exposure and HLA in healthy donors. Study-level points and caveats: A list of about 160 TCR beta chains associated with cytomegalovirus was given. A few CMV-associated chains proved CMV antigen-specific in vitro.

CDR3 length: 15 amino acids. Trimming removed 4 bases at V and 4 bases at J, with 14 bases between. Germline CDR1 and CDR2: SGHDN and FVKESK. In the PCR, 60 Vbeta and 13 Jbeta primers were used. Sequencing used immunoSEQ multiplex PCR; TCRdb keeps in-frame clones, though not all of them. The data show fewer than 250,000 clones, 75% to 85% seen once. In nominal health when sampled, donors likely had unrecorded immune exposures nonetheless. This clone was counted a single time. Its antigen is unidentified. The rearrangement joins TRBV14 to TRBJ2-1; tentatively, D is TRBD1 (5 bases). This TCR came from a woman in her 50s in good health and CMV-seronegative. Sequenced material: PBMCs. The CDR3 loop is CASSPPGGAYNEQFF. The CDR3, as DNA: TGTGCCAGCAGCCCCCCCGGTGGGGCTTACAATGAGCAGTTCTTC.